This T cell receptor (beta chain) appears in the sequencing data of a study of OX40 agonist ivuxolimab in advanced cancers. Study-level information: Three patients responded partially, comprising one with hepatocellular carcinoma and two with cutaneous melanoma. Broader study findings: At 0.1 to 3.0 mg/kg and by week 6, CD4+ and CD8+ T cells in the blood had expanded clonally. Researchers report that CD8+ T cells had, on average, more expanded clones than CD4+. Compared with others, partial responders at 0.1-3.0 mg/kg displayed clonal expansion among the lowest.

This CDR3 has 14 amino acids. TCRdb's copy holds only in-frame clones and misses some; the assay was immunoSEQ multiplex PCR. The sample holds about 80,000 clones, 87% seen once. Comment on this clone: Antigen: not known.

The chain couples TRBV7-5 to TRBJ1-5; no DNA check was done on the table's D call, TRBD1. TRBV7-5 constitutes a pseudogene. Sequencing used CD4+ or CD8+ T cells sorted from blood, obtained in a trial of the OX40 agonist ivuxolimab. The origin of this receptor is an adult with an advanced solid tumor such as melanoma, head and neck, liver or kidney cancer. CDR3 region: CASSPGTGSQPQHF. Here the CDR3 DNA reads TGTGCCAGCAGCCCGGGGACAGGGAGTCAGCCCCAGCATTTT.